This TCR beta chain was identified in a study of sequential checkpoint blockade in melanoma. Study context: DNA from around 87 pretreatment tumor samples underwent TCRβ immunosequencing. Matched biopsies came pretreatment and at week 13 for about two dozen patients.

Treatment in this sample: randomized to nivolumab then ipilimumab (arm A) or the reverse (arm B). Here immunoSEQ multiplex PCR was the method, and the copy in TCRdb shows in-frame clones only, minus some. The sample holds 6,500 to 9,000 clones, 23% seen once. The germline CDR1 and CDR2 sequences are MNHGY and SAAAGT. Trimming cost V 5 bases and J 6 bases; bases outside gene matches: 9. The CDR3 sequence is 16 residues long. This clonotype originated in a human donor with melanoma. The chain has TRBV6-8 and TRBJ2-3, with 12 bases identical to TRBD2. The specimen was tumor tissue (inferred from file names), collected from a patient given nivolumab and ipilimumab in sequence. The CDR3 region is CASSRWLAGGLDTQYF. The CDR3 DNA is TGTGCCAGCAGTCGTTGGCTAGCGGGGGGGTTGGATACGCAGTATTTT.